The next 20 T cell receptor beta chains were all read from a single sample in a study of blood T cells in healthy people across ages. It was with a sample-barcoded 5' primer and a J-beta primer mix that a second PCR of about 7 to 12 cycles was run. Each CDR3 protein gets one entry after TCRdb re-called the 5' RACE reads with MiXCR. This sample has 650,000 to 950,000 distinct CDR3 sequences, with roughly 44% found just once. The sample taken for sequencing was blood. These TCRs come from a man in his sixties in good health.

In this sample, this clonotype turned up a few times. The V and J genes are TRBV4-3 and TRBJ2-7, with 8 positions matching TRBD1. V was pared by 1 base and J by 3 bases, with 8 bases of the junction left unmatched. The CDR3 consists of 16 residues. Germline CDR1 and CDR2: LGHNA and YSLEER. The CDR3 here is CASSQGWTGLSYEQYF. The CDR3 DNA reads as TGCGCCAGCAGCCAAGGTTGGACAGGGTTAAGCTACGAGCAGTACTTC.

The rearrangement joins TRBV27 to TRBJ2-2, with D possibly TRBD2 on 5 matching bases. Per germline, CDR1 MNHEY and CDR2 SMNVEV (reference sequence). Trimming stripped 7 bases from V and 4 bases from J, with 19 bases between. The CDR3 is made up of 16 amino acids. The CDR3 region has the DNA TGTGCCAGCATGGTAGCACACCTACTAGGCACCGGGGAGCTGTTTTTT. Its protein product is CASMVAHLLGTGELFF.

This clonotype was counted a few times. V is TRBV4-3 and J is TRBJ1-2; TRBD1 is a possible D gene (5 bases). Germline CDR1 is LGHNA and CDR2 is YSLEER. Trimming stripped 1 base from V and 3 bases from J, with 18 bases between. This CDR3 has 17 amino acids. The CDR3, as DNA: TGCGCCAGCAGCCAAGGTTTCGTGGGGCAGGGTGACTATGGCTACACCTTC. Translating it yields CASSQGFVGQGDYGYTF.

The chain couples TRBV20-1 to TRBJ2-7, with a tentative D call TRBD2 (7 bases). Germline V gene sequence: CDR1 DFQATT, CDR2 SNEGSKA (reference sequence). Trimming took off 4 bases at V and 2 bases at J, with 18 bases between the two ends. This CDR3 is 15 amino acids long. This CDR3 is CSAMGAGGRTYEQYF. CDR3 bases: TGCAGTGCTATGGGTGCCGGGGGGCGAACCTACGAGCAGTACTTC.

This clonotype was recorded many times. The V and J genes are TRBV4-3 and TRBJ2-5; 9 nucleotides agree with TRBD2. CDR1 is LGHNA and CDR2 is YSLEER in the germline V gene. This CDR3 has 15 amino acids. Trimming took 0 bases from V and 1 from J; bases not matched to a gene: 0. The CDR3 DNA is TGCGCCAGCAGCCAAGAGCGGGGGGGCCAAGAGACCCAGTACTTC. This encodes CASSQERGGQETQYF.

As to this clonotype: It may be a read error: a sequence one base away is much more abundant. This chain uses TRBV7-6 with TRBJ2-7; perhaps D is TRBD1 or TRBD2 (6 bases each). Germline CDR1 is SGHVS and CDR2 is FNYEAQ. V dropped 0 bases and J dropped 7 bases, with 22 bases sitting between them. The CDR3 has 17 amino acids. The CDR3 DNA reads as TGTGCCAGCAGCTTAGCGTGGGGGGAACTCAGGGGCAATGAGCAGTACTTC. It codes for CASSLAWGELRGNEQYF.

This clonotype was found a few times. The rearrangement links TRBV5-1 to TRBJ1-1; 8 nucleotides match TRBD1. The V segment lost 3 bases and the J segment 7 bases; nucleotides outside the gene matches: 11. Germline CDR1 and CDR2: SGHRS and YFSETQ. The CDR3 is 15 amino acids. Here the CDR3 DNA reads TGCGCCAGCAGCTCGCGATCCGGGACAGGAAATGAAGCTTTCTTT. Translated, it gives CASSSRSGTGNEAFF.

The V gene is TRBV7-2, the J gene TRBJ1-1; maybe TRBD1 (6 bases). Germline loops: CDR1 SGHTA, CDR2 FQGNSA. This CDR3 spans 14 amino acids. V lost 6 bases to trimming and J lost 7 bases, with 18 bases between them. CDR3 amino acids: CASRDFGGLGEAFF. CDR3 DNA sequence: TGTGCCAGCAGGGACTTCGGGGGGCTTGGTGAAGCTTTCTTT.

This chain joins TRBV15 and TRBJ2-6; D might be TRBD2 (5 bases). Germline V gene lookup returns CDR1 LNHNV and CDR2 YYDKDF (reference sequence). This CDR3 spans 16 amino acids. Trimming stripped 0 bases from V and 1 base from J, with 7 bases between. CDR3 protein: CATSRDPGSGANVLTF. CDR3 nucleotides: TGTGCCACCAGCAGAGATCCGGGGTCTGGGGCCAACGTCCTGACTTTC. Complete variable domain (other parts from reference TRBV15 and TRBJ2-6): DAMVIQNPRYQVTQFGKPVTLSCSQTLNHNVMYWYQQKSSQAPKLLFHYYDKDFNNEADTPDNFQSRRPNTSFCFLDIRSPGLGDTAMYLCATSRDPGSGANVLTFGAGSRLTVL.

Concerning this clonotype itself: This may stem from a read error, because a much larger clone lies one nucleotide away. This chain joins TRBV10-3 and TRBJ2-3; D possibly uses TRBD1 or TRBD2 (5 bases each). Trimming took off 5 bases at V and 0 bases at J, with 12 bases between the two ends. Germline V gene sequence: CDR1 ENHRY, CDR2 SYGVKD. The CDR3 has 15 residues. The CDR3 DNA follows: TGTGCCATCAGTCAGGGACGGACAAGCACAGATACGCAGTATTTT. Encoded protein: CAISQGRTSTDTQYF.

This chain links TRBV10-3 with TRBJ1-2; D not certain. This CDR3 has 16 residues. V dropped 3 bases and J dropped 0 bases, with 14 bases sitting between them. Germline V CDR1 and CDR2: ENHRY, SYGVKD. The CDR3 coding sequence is TGTGCCATCAGTGACGACACGGAAATAGCTAACTATGGCTACACCTTC. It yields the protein CAISDDTEIANYGYTF.

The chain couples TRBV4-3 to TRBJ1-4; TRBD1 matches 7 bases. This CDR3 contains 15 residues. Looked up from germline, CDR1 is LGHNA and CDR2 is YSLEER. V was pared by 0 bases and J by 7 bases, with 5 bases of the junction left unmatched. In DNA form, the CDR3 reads TGCGCCAGCAGCCAAGAACGGCAGGGGGTTGAAAAACTGTTTTTT. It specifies CASSQERQGVEKLFF.

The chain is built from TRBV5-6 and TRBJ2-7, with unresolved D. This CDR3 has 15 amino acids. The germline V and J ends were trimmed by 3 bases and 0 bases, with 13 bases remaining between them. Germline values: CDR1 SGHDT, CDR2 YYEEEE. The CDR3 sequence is CASSSTLWHSYEQYF. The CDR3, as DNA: TGTGCCAGCAGCTCCACCTTATGGCACTCCTACGAGCAGTACTTC.

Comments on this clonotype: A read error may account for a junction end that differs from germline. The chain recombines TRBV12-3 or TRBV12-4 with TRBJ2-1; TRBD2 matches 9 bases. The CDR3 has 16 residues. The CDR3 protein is CACSFRQAGGYNEQFF. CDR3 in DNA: TGTGCCTGCAGTTTTAGGCAAGCGGGGGGATACAATGAGCAGTTCTTC.

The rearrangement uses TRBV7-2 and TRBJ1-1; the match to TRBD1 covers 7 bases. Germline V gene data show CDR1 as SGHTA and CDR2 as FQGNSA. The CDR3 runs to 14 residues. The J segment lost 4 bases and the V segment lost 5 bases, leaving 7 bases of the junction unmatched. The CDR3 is CASSPLQGITEAFF. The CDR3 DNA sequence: TGTGCCAGCAGCCCCTTACAGGGGATCACTGAAGCTTTCTTT.

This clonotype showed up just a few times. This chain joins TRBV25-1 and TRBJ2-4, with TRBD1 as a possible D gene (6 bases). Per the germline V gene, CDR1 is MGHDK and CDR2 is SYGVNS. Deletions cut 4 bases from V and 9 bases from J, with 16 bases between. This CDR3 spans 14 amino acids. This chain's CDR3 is CASSAPGRDTIQYF. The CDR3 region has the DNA TGTGCCAGCAGTGCCCCCGGTAGGGACACCATTCAGTACTTC.

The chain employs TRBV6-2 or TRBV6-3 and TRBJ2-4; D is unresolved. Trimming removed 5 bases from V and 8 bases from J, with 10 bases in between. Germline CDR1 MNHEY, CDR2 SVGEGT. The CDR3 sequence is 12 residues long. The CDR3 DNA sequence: TGTGCCAGCAGTCGAACAGAGGACATTCAGTACTTC. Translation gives CASSRTEDIQYF.

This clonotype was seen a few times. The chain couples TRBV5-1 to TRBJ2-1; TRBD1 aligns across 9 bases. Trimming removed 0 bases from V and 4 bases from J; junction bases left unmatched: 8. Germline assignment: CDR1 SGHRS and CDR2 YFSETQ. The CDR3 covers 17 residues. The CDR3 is CASSLVPRDRAYNEQFF. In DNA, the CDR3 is TGCGCCAGCAGCTTGGTCCCCCGGGACAGGGCTTACAATGAGCAGTTCTTC.

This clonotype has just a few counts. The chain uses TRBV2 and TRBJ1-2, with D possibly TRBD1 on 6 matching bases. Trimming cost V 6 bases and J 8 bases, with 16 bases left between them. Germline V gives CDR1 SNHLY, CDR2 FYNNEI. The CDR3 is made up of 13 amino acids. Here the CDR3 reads CASRGQGIEGYTF. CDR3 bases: TGTGCCAGCAGAGGGCAGGGGATTGAAGGCTACACCTTC.

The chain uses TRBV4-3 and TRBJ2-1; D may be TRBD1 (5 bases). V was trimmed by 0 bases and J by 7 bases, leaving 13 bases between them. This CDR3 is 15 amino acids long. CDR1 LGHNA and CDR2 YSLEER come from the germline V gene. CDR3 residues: CASSQDFFRGNEQFF. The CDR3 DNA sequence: TGCGCCAGCAGCCAAGATTTTTTTAGGGGAAATGAGCAGTTCTTC.